This record concerns one T cell receptor beta chain sequence. The table came from immunoSEQ multiplex PCR; TCRdb's copy has only in-frame clones and leaves some out. The sample carries roughly 230,000 clones, 88% recorded once. Germline CDR1 SGHDT, CDR2 YYEEEE. This CDR3 is 14 amino acids long. The V gene lost 1 base and the J gene lost 1 base, with 8 bases spanning the gap. This sample stems from a study of blood T cell repertoires in COVID-19. This chain links TRBV5-6 with TRBJ1-1; D is undetermined. The receptor comes from a human donor in a cohort sampled during active COVID-19. Sequencing used peripheral blood. The CDR3 loop reads CASSLNLANTEAFF. The CDR3 bases are TGTGCCAGCAGCTTGAATCTGGCGAACACTGAAGCTTTCTTT.